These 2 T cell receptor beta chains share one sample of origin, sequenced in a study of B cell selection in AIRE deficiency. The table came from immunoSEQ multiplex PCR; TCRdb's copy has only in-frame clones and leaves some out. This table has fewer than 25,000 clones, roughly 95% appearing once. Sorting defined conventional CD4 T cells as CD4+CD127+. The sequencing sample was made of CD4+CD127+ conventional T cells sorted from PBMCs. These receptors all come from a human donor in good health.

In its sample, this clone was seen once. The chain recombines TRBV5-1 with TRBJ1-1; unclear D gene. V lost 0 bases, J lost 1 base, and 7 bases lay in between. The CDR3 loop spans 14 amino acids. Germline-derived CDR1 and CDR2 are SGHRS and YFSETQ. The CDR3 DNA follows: TGCGCCAGCAGCTTGGCCGAAGGGAACACTGAAGCTTTCTTT. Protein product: CASSLAEGNTEAFF.

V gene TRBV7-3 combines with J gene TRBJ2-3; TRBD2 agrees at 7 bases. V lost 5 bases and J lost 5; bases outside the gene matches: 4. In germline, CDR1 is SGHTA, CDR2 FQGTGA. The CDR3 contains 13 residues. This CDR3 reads CASSRPGGDTQYF. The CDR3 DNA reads TGTGCCAGCAGCAGACCGGGGGGAGATACGCAGTATTTT.